The 26 T cell receptor beta chains listed next were all sequenced from one sample in a study of Graves' ophthalmopathy and Graves' hyperthyroidism. Amplification from RNA transcripts yielded the TCR beta CDR3 regions. HTBI primers primed a first-round RT-PCR, and a second-round multiplex PCR followed. Each CDR3 protein gets one entry after TCRdb re-called the multiplex PCR reads with MiXCR. The data contain approximately 15,000 distinct CDR3 sequences, 46% of them singletons. The sequenced sample was peripheral blood. The receptors shown here come from a woman between 35 and 50 years old with stable Graves' hyperthyroidism.

This sequence joins TRBV20-1 and TRBJ2-5; D unclear. The germline gives CDR1 DFQATT, CDR2 SNEGSKA (reference sequence). V shed 6 bases and J shed 7 bases, with 3 bases lying between them. The CDR3 consists of 8 residues. In DNA form, the CDR3 reads TGCAGTGCAGGGACCCAGTACTTC. Residues: CSAGTQYF.

This clonotype came up many times. One junction end does not reproduce the germline sequence, and a read error may be involved. This chain joins TRBV2 and TRBJ1-1; D not certain. The CDR3 length is 13 residues. Germline CDR1 SNHLY, CDR2 FYNNEI. The DNA of the CDR3 is TGTGTCAGCAGTGAGCTGGAAAACACTGAAGCTTTCTTT. It yields the protein CVSSELENTEAFF.

Note on this clonotype: A much larger clonotype is one base distant, so this may be a read error. The chain has TRBV5-6 and TRBJ1-1; D is perhaps TRBD1 (5 bases). The CDR3 sequence is 13 residues long. The V gene's germline CDR1 is SGHDT and CDR2 YYEEEE. Trimming removed 4 bases at V and 10 bases at J, with 17 bases between. Here the CDR3 reads CASSMAGSGSAFF. The CDR3 DNA is TGTGCCAGCAGCATGGCAGGGAGTGGATCAGCTTTCTTT.

This clonotype occurred a few times. The chain combines TRBV3-2 with TRBJ2-7. TRBV3-2 is labeled a pseudogene. This CDR3 comprises 13 residues. The CDR3 DNA reads as TGTGCCAGCAGACAGGACGGATCCTACGAGCAGTACTTC. It codes for CASRQDGSYEQYF.

This clonotype was observed at least ten times. The chain couples TRBV12-3 or TRBV12-4 to TRBJ1-1; D unresolved. V dropped 3 bases and J dropped 3 bases, with 5 bases sitting between them. This CDR3 is 12 amino acids long. The CDR3 sequence is CASSFRDTEAFF. The CDR3 nucleotides read TGTGCCAGCAGTTTTAGGGACACTGAAGCTTTCTTT.

This clonotype was recorded at least ten times. The J gene is TRBJ1-5, the V gene TRBV6-1; D gene ambiguous. Germline lookup yields CDR1 MNHNS and CDR2 SASEGT. Trimming left V 1 base short and J 5 bases short, with 6 bases between. The CDR3 has 13 residues. The DNA for the CDR3 is TGTGCCAGCAGTGAAGGAGAATATCAGCCCCAGCATTTT. This sequence encodes CASSEGEYQPQHF.

The table lists this clonotype with many counts. The chain is built from TRBV15 and TRBJ2-7; the match to TRBD2 covers 7 bases. Germline V gene data show CDR1 as LNHNV and CDR2 as YYDKDF (reference sequence). CDR3 length: 21 residues. Losses at the gene ends were 0 bases for V and 2 bases for J; bases not matched to a gene: 22. The DNA of the CDR3 is TGTGCCACCAGCAGAGAGGAGACCGGGGGGACCCAAATTCCTCTAACCTACGAGCAGTACTTC. It encodes CATSREETGGTQIPLTYEQYF.

This clonotype has a handful of counts. The CDR3 protein is CASSDLGAVLGDIQYF. The CDR3 DNA follows: TGTGCCAGCAGTGACCTAGGGGCGGTACTGGGGGACATTCAGTACTTC. The chain carries TRBV6-1 and TRBJ2-4; D is possibly TRBD1 or TRBD2 (5 bases each). The CDR3 consists of 16 residues. Looked up from germline, CDR1 is MNHNS and CDR2 is SASEGT. Trimming took 3 bases from V and 8 from J, leaving 20 bases between them.

V gene TRBV9 combines with J gene TRBJ2-2; D is possibly TRBD1 (5 bases). This CDR3 spans 15 amino acids. Trimming stripped 0 bases from V and 3 bases from J, with 9 bases between. Germline CDR1 SGDLS, CDR2 YYNGEE. In DNA form, the CDR3 reads TGTGCCAGCAGCGTAGCTCAGGGCCACACCGGGGAGCTGTTTTTT. Protein sequence: CASSVAQGHTGELFF.

The chain recombines TRBV29-1 with TRBJ2-7, with 7 bases fitting TRBD2. This CDR3 has 12 amino acids. Trimming removed 4 bases from V and 7 bases from J; junction bases left unmatched: 7. CDR1 is SQVTM and CDR2 is ANQGSEA in the germline V gene. DNA for the CDR3: TGCAGCGTTGCTGGCGGGAGTACTGAGCAGTACTTC. It specifies CSVAGGSTEQYF.

This clonotype has just a few counts. This rearrangement joins TRBV6-5 to TRBJ1-1; no clear D. Germline V lookup: CDR1 MNHEY, CDR2 SVGAGI. The CDR3 covers 14 residues. V was pared by 0 bases and J by 5 bases, with 10 bases between. CDR3 nucleotide sequence: TGTGCCAGCAGTTACTCCGGGAGCGGAACTGAAGCTTTCTTT. Protein: CASSYSGSGTEAFF.

In regard to this clonotype: Germline and junction disagree at one end, which may indicate a read error. This chain uses TRBV9 with TRBJ2-1; 9 nucleotides agree with TRBD2. CDR1 and CDR2 from the germline V gene are SGDLS and YYNGEE. The CDR3 has 15 amino acids. The CDR3 loop reads CASSARVAGVGERFF. DNA for the CDR3: TGTGCCAGCAGCGCTAGAGTAGCGGGAGTTGGTGAGCGGTTCTTC.

This clonotype has ten or more counts. J is TRBJ2-1 and V is TRBV20-1; D call uncertain. V was clipped by 0 bases and J by 5 bases, with 14 bases between them. This CDR3 spans 15 amino acids. CDR1 DFQATT and CDR2 SNEGSKA come from the germline V gene (reference sequence). CDR3 DNA: TGCAGTGCTAGAGACCCGAAACAAGATAACAATGAGCAGTTCTTC. This translates into CSARDPKQDNNEQFF.

This clonotype was picked up one time. This chain joins TRBV6-2 or TRBV6-3 and TRBJ2-3, with D tentatively TRBD1 (6 bases). Germline V gives CDR1 MNHEY, CDR2 SVGEGT. The CDR3 has 17 residues. Trimming stripped 5 bases from V and 2 bases from J, with 20 bases between. The CDR3 spells CASSHKIGQTPTDTQYF. Here the CDR3 DNA reads TGTGCCAGCAGTCACAAGATTGGACAGACACCCACAGATACGCAGTATTTT.

A few counts support this clonotype. The junction departs from germline at one end; a sequencing error may be responsible. The chain has TRBV12-5 and TRBJ2-7, with no clear D. This CDR3 comprises 13 residues. CDR1 and CDR2 (germline): LGHNT, FRNRAP. Written as DNA, the CDR3 is TGTGCTAGTGGTTTGGTCGGGCGGCGCGAGCAGCACTTC. Residues: CASGLVGRREQHF.

With respect to this clonotype: This likely comes from a read error, as the CDR3 has no conserved phenylalanine or tryptophan at its end. It is unclear where the CDR3 begins or ends on the DNA, so no DNA is shown, and the CDR3 is as TCRdb lists it. The chain links TRBV7-9 to TRBJ2-3. The germline CDR1 and CDR2 sequences are SEHNR and FQNEAQ (reference sequence). The CDR3 has 14 amino acids, counting both end residues. The CDR3 reads CASLEAFSTDTRYS.

This chain links TRBV4-3 with TRBJ2-1; D unclear. Trimming shortened V by 0 bases and J by 1 base, and 7 bases separated the two germline ends. The CDR3 runs 15 residues. Germline V gives CDR1 LGHNA, CDR2 YSLEER. The CDR3 loop is CASSQDLGSYNEQFF. CDR3 nucleotides: TGCGCCAGCAGCCAAGATCTCGGGTCCTACAATGAGCAGTTCTTC.

Comments on this clonotype: A read error may produce the germline difference seen at one junction end. The rearrangement links TRBV7-2 to TRBJ2-7; D ambiguous. Germline loops: CDR1 SGHTA, CDR2 FQGNSA. The CDR3 totals 13 residues. The CDR3 sequence is CASSRGVSYERYF. In nucleotides, the CDR3 is TGTGCCAGCAGCAGAGGAGTTAGCTACGAGCGGTACTTC.

This clonotype was recorded once. J is TRBJ2-7 and V is TRBV24-1; 8 bases map to TRBD1. The CDR3 runs 18 residues. The V gene's germline CDR1 is KGHDR and CDR2 SFDVKD. Trimming at V came to 3 bases and at J to 1 base, leaving 13 bases not matched to a gene. The CDR3 loop is CATSDPNTGTGGSYEQYF. CDR3 DNA sequence: TGTGCCACCAGTGATCCCAACACCGGGACAGGAGGGTCCTACGAGCAGTACTTC.

This clonotype was observed at least ten times. The DNA for the CDR3 is TGTGCCAGCAGCGTAGGAGCGGGGGGCACAGATACGCAGTATTTT. This sequence encodes CASSVGAGGTDTQYF. The genes are TRBV9 and TRBJ2-3, with 8 bases that match TRBD2. The trim removed 0 bases at V and 1 base at J, leaving 1 base unmatched. The CDR3 extends over 15 amino acids. Looked up from germline, CDR1 is SGDLS and CDR2 is YYNGEE. Together with reference TRBV9 and TRBJ2-3, the CDR3 gives the full variable domain: DSGVTQTPKHLITATGQRVTLRCSPRSGDLSVYWYQQSLDQGLQFLIQYYNGEERAKGNILERFSAQQFPDLHSELNLSSLELGDSALYFCASSVGAGGTDTQYFGPGTRLTVL.

CDR3 amino acids: CASGSVEQETQYF. The CDR3 region has the DNA TGTGCCAGCGGTTCCGTCGAGCAAGAGACCCAGTACTTC. The chain couples TRBV6-2 or TRBV6-3 to TRBJ2-5, with no clear D. Trimming cost V 8 bases and J 2 bases, with 12 bases left between them. CDR1 MNHEY and CDR2 SVGEGT come from the germline V gene. The CDR3 is 13 amino acids.

This clonotype is medium-sized by share. V and J are TRBV10-3 and TRBJ2-1; D not resolved. This CDR3 comprises 14 residues. The V gene lost 2 bases and the J gene lost 6 bases, with 11 bases spanning the gap. The germline V gene encodes CDR1 ENHRY and CDR2 SYGVKD. The CDR3 DNA follows: TGTGCCATCAGTGAGCCCTTCTCGGTCAATGAGCAGTTCTTC. It translates to CAISEPFSVNEQFF.

This clonotype showed up just once. The conserved closing phenylalanine or tryptophan is absent in this CDR3, likely reflecting a read error. The chain employs TRBV20-1 and TRBJ2-1; no clear D gene. The germline V gene encodes CDR1 DFQATT and CDR2 SNEGSKA (reference sequence). This CDR3 comprises 12 residues. V was cut by 0 bases and J by 8 bases, with 8 bases left in between. CDR3 loop: CSAREWLDEQFL. CDR3 bases: TGCAGTGCTAGAGAGTGGCTCGATGAGCAGTTCCTC.

This clonotype has a count of ten or more. The chain has TRBV7-9 and TRBJ2-2; D not certain. Germline CDR1 is SEHNR and CDR2 is FQNEAQ (reference sequence). This CDR3 has 15 residues. Trimming took off 0 bases at V and 1 base at J, with 6 bases between the two ends. CDR3 sequence (DNA): TGTGCCAGCAGCTTAGCCAGGCTGAACACCGGGGAGCTGTTTTTT. It specifies CASSLARLNTGELFF.

This clonotype was picked up many times. The rearrangement joins TRBV6-1 to TRBJ1-5; TRBD1 might be the D (5 bases). CDR1 and CDR2 from the germline V gene are MNHNS and SASEGT. This CDR3 comprises 12 residues. V was shortened by 4 bases and J by 9 bases, with 10 bases between the two germline ends. The CDR3 reads CASSVGGLPQHF. In DNA, the CDR3 is TGTGCCAGCAGTGTTGGGGGTTTGCCCCAGCATTTT.

The V gene is TRBV24-1, the J gene TRBJ2-3, with a possible D match to TRBD2 (6 bases). Trimming pared 7 bases from V and 3 bases from J, leaving 16 bases between. In germline, CDR1 is KGHDR, CDR2 SFDVKD. The CDR3 spans 15 residues. The CDR3 protein is CATSSFGDLTDTQYF. The CDR3 nucleotides are TGTGCCACCAGCAGCTTCGGGGACTTGACAGATACGCAGTATTTT.